These T cell receptor beta chains were read from a single sample in a study of cytomegalovirus exposure and HLA in healthy donors. Measured with immunoSEQ multiplex PCR; TCRdb has only the in-frame clones, and not every one. The listing records 40,000 to 45,000 clones. The specimen was PBMCs. The receptors derive from a woman aged 25 to 39 in good health and CMV-seronegative. Each CDR3 is given with its conserved first and last residue. The D gene is left open where the match is weak.

D	V	J	DNA	CDR3
TRBD2	TRBV7-9	TRBJ2-7	TGTGCCAGCAGCCGTCCGGGACTAGCGGTCTACGAGCAGTACTTC	CASSRPGLAVYEQYF
NA	TRBV18	TRBJ1-5	TGTGCCAGCTCACCACGCACAGGAGCCGATCAGCCCCAGCATTTT	CASSPRTGADQPQHF
TRBD2	TRBV2	TRBJ2-1	TGTGCCAGCAGGCTAGCGGGAGGAAATGAGCAGTTCTTC	CASRLAGGNEQFF
NA	TRBV18	TRBJ2-7	TGTGCCAGCTCACCGGCGCAGGGGATCTACGAGCAGTACTTC	CASSPAQGIYEQYF
NA	TRBV6-6	TRBJ2-1	TGTGCCAGCAGTTACCACGGATCCGGGGATGAGCAGTTCTTC	CASSYHGSGDEQFF
TRBD2	TRBV6-5	TRBJ2-7	TGTGCCAGCAGTTACGGCGGGAGTAGGTACTACGAGCAGTACTTC	CASSYGGSRYYEQYF
TRBD2	TRBV28	TRBJ2-5	TGTGCCAGCAGTTTTCGTGGGAGGGGACGGAAAGGGGAGACCCAGTACTTC	CASSFRGRGRKGETQYF
NA	TRBV18	TRBJ2-1	TGTGCCAGCTCACCTCAGGGACTTGACAATGAGCAGTTCTTC	CASSPQGLDNEQFF
NA	TRBV9	TRBJ2-1	TGTGCCAGCAGCGTAGACCTAGCAGGTGAGCAGTTCTTC	CASSVDLAGEQFF
TRBD2	TRBV5-1	TRBJ2-5	TGCGCCAGCAGCTCGGGACTAGCGGGTACCGCCCAAGAGACCCAGTACTTC	CASSSGLAGTAQETQYF
TRBD1	TRBV6-5	TRBJ1-2	TGTGCCAGCAGTTACTCGGGGACAGCTAACTATGGCTACACCTTC	CASSYSGTANYGYTF
NA	TRBV7-2	TRBJ2-7	TGTGCCAGCAGCCGCCAAAGGGACTTTTACGAGCAGTACTTC	CASSRQRDFYEQYF
TRBD1	TRBV7-9	TRBJ1-1	TGTGCCAGCAGCCCCGGGACAGGGGGCGCGGAAGCTTTCTTT	CASSPGTGGAEAFF
TRBD1	TRBV5-1	TRBJ2-1	TGCGCCAGCAGCAGGACAGGGTTAGGCAATGAGCAGTTCTTC	CASSRTGLGNEQFF
TRBD1	TRBV4-1	TRBJ1-2	TGCGCCAGCAGCCAAGAACGTTCTGGGACAGGGTTTGGCTACACCTTC	CASSQERSGTGFGYTF
TRBD2	TRBV6-1	TRBJ2-4	TGTGCCAGCGGGCCGGGTAGCGGGACCAAAAACATTCAGTACTTC	CASGPGSGTKNIQYF
NA	TRBV5-1	TRBJ1-1	TGCGCCAGCAGCTTGGGTTTCCCAGGGGCGAACACTGAAGCTTTCTTT	CASSLGFPGANTEAFF
TRBD1	TRBV19	TRBJ2-7	TGTGCCACCAAACCGGGACAGGGGGCCTACGAGCAGTACTTC	CATKPGQGAYEQYF
NA	TRBV20-1	TRBJ1-1	TGCAGTGCTAGAGCAGGGGTTGAAGCTTTCTTT	CSARAGVEAFF
NA	TRBV7-3	TRBJ2-1	TGTGCCAGCAGCTTAGCTAGCTTGGGAGGTGAGCAGTTCTTC	CASSLASLGGEQFF
TRBD1	TRBV11-1	TRBJ1-1	TGTGCCAGCAGCCAACACAGGGGAAACACTGAAGCTTTCTTT	CASSQHRGNTEAFF
TRBD1	TRBV29-1	TRBJ1-1	TGCAGCGTCGGTGGACAGGGGTCCACTGAAGCTTTCTTT	CSVGGQGSTEAFF
NA	TRBV28	TRBJ1-5	TGTGCCAGCAGTATGGACAGATACAATCAGCCCCAGCATTTT	CASSMDRYNQPQHF
NA	TRBV11-3	TRBJ2-2	TGTGCCAGCAGCTCGACCGGGGAGCTGTTTTTT	CASSSTGELFF
NA	TRBV6-5	TRBJ2-3	TGTGCCAGCAGTTACCCCCCGGGGGATACGCAGTATTTT	CASSYPPGDTQYF
TRBD1	TRBV30	TRBJ2-7	TGTGCCTGGTCCGGGACAGGGGCCTACGAGCAGTACTTC	CAWSGTGAYEQYF
NA	TRBV7-8	TRBJ1-5	TGTGCCAGCAGCTTAGCGCCGGGTCCTGTCAATCAGCCCCAGCATTTT	CASSLAPGPVNQPQHF
NA	TRBV18	TRBJ2-4	TGTGCCAGCTCTCCCCGAGGCGGAGGGCACATTCAGTACTTC	CASSPRGGGHIQYF
TRBD2	TRBV7-8	TRBJ2-3	TGTGCCAGCAGCTTAGCGTCGGGGGGACTCATCACAGATACGCAGTATTTT	CASSLASGGLITDTQYF
NA	TRBV6-1	TRBJ2-5	TGTGCCAGCAGTGATTACGGGCAAGAGACCCAGTACTTC	CASSDYGQETQYF
TRBD2	TRBV5-6	TRBJ2-5	TGTGCCAGCAGCTTGCTAGCGGGAGTGTTTGAGACCCAGTACTTC	CASSLLAGVFETQYF
NA	TRBV4-2	TRBJ2-1	TGTGCCAGCAGCCAAGATCACGTAGAAGACAATGAGCAGTTCTTC	CASSQDHVEDNEQFF
TRBD2	TRBV11-2	TRBJ2-3	TGTGCCAGCAGCCGGACTAGCAGCACAGATACGCAGTATTTT	CASSRTSSTDTQYF
NA	TRBV7-9	TRBJ2-7	TGTGCCAGCAGCCAGAGCGGGCTATACGAGCAGTACTTC	CASSQSGLYEQYF
TRBD2	TRBV9	TRBJ2-1	TGTGCCAGCAGCGTAGTCGGACTAGCGGGAACCCCCGACAATGAGCAGTTCTTC	CASSVVGLAGTPDNEQFF
NA	TRBV4-1	TRBJ1-2	TGCGCCAGCAGCCAAGATCGAGGGCGGGACTATGGCTACACCTTC	CASSQDRGRDYGYTF
TRBD2	TRBV9	TRBJ2-1	TGTGCCAGCAGCGTAGCAGAGGGAGGGCCCTACAATGAGCAGTTCTTC	CASSVAEGGPYNEQFF
NA	TRBV15	TRBJ1-4	TGTGCCACCAGCAGACCGAGACAGAGGCTTAATGAAAAACTGTTTTTT	CATSRPRQRLNEKLFF
NA	TRBV15	TRBJ1-2	TGTGCCACCAGCATTAGCGGGGGGGCCTATGGCTACACCTTC	CATSISGGAYGYTF
NA	TRBV7-9	TRBJ2-7	TGTGCCAGCAGCTTAATCCAGGGGAGCTCCTACGAGCAGTACTTC	CASSLIQGSSYEQYF
TRBD2	TRBV18	TRBJ2-7	TGTGCCAGCTCACCACCGGGAGGGTTGCACGAGCAGTACTTC	CASSPPGGLHEQYF
TRBD2	TRBV4-1	TRBJ2-1	TGCGCCAGCAGCCTGCGGGAGGCGGGAGGGGTAAATGAGCAGTTCTTC	CASSLREAGGVNEQFF
TRBD2	TRBV30	TRBJ2-2	TGTGCCTGGAGAGCGGGAGTAAACACCGGGGAGCTGTTTTTT	CAWRAGVNTGELFF
TRBD2	TRBV19	TRBJ2-3	TGTGCCAGTAGTCGCCTAGCGGGAGGTACTAGCACAGATACGCAGTATTTT	CASSRLAGGTSTDTQYF
TRBD2	TRBV13	TRBJ2-3	TGTGCCAGCAGCCCTGGGGGGGTTTTCACAGATACGCAGTATTTT	CASSPGGVFTDTQYF
TRBD1	TRBV5-1	TRBJ1-1	TGCGCCAGCAGCACGGGGACAGGGGTCACTGAAGCTTTCTTT	CASSTGTGVTEAFF
TRBD1	TRBV2	TRBJ1-2	TGTGCCAGCAGCAACTCACAGGGGCTGTACTATGGCTACACCTTC	CASSNSQGLYYGYTF
NA	TRBV4-1	TRBJ2-7	TGCGCCAGCAGCCAAGTTTATATTGTTCCGGCCTACGAGCAGTACTTC	CASSQVYIVPAYEQYF
TRBD2	TRBV6-4	TRBJ2-3	TGTGCCAGCAGTGATCAAGCGGGAGGGAGCACAGATACGCAGTATTTT	CASSDQAGGSTDTQYF
NA	TRBV30	TRBJ1-1	TGTGCCTGGAGTACCGGAGGGAGCCTGAACACTGAAGCTTTCTTT	CAWSTGGSLNTEAFF
TRBD1	TRBV29-1	TRBJ1-5	TGCAGCGTCCAAACAGGGGTCGGCAATCAGCCCCAGCATTTT	CSVQTGVGNQPQHF
TRBD2	TRBV19	TRBJ2-3	TGTGCCTGCAGACTAGCGGGAAAAGATACGCAGTATTTT	CACRLAGKDTQYF
TRBD2	TRBV30	TRBJ2-1	TGTGCCTGGAAGACTAGCGGACTTTACAATGAGCAGTTCTTC	CAWKTSGLYNEQFF
TRBD1	TRBV6-5	TRBJ2-7	TGTGCCAGCAGTTCGGGGACAGGACCGGCCTACGAGCAGTACTTC	CASSSGTGPAYEQYF
TRBD1	TRBV18	TRBJ1-3	TGTGCCAGCTCACCGACAGGGGGCTATGGAAACACCATATATTTT	CASSPTGGYGNTIYF
NA	TRBV18	TRBJ2-5	TGTGCCAGCTCTCTCCAAGAGACCCAGTACTTC	CASSLQETQYF
NA	TRBV29-1	TRBJ1-1	TGCAGCGTAGTACAGGGTGGGACTGAAGCTTTCTTT	CSVVQGGTEAFF
NA	TRBV28	TRBJ1-5	TGTGCCAGCACCTCACAGGGCAGACGAAACCAGCCCCAGCATTTT	CASTSQGRRNQPQHF